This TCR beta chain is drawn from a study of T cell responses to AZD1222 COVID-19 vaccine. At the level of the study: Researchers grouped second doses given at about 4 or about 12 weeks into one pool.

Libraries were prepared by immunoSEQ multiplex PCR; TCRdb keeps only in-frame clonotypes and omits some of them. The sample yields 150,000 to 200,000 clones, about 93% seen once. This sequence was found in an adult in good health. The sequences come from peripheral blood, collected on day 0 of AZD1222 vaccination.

CDR3 residues: CASSPDRNTIYF. The CDR3 nucleotides read TGTGCCAGCAGCCCTGATCGAAACACCATATATTTT. This chain joins TRBV3-1 (or the pseudogene TRBV3-2) and TRBJ1-3; no definite D call. The V and J ends lost 4 bases and 5 bases respectively, with 6 bases between them. The CDR3 has 12 residues. Germline CDR1 and CDR2: LGHDT and YNNKEL (reference sequence).